These 15 T cell receptor beta chains came from one sample sequenced in a study of control samples from healthy donors and cancer patients. Clones were sequenced by immunoSEQ multiplex PCR, and TCRdb holds only the in-frame ones, with some missing. The sample lists more than 100,000 clones, around 93% occurring once. The sequencing input was blood. The receptors were gathered from a young man in good health.

The chain links TRBV6-6 to TRBJ1-2; D unresolved. The CDR3 sequence is 17 residues long. Trimming took off 8 bases at V and 3 bases at J, with 25 bases between the two ends. Germline lookup yields CDR1 MNHNY and CDR2 SVGAGI (reference sequence). CDR3 bases: TGTGCCAGCCGTCAATTGCTGGTCCTATCGGGCTACTATGGCTACACCTTC. Translating it yields CASRQLLVLSGYYGYTF.

The chain recombines TRBV9 with TRBJ1-2, with a tentative D call TRBD1 (5 bases). V gave up 2 bases and J gave up 2 bases, with 13 bases separating them. From germline, CDR1 is SGDLS and CDR2 YYNGEE. The CDR3 is 15 residues long. The CDR3 here is CASSVRTGGNYGYTF. The CDR3 DNA reads as TGTGCCAGCAGCGTGAGAACAGGTGGCAACTATGGCTACACCTTC.

The chain has TRBV5-1 and TRBJ1-1; possibly TRBD1 for D (5 bases). This CDR3 has 14 residues. The V gene's germline CDR1 is SGHRS and CDR2 YFSETQ. V was cut by 4 bases and J by 3 bases, with 13 bases left in between. Here the CDR3 DNA reads TGCGCCAGCAGCGCAACAGGAGTTTACACTGAAGCTTTCTTT. Its translation is CASSATGVYTEAFF.

Notes on this clone: One junction end does not reproduce the germline sequence, and a read error may be involved. J is TRBJ2-2 and V is TRBV7-3; 8 nucleotides agree with TRBD1. The CDR3 is 14 amino acids. Germline V gene data show CDR1 as SGHTA and CDR2 as FQGTGA. For the CDR3, the DNA is TGTGCCAGCAGCCGACAGGGGAACAGCGGGGAGCTGTTTTTT. Protein: CASSRQGNSGELFF.

This clone was seen a few times. CDR3 bases: TGTGCCAGCAGCGTAGCTAGCGGGGGAACAGATACGCAGTATTTT. Amino acids: CASSVASGGTDTQYF. This chain links TRBV9 with TRBJ2-3; the match to TRBD2 covers 10 bases. Looked up from germline, CDR1 is SGDLS and CDR2 is YYNGEE. The CDR3 is made up of 15 amino acids. V gave up 0 bases and J gave up 3 bases; unmatched junction bases: 1.

The chain combines TRBV6-1 with TRBJ2-3, with D perhaps matching TRBD1 or TRBD2 (5 bases each). CDR1 and CDR2 (germline): MNHNS, SASEGT. The length of the CDR3 is 15 residues. The ends were cut back, 5 bases at V and 0 bases at J, with 12 bases in the middle. CDR3: CASSPGTGSTDTQYF. The CDR3 region has the DNA TGTGCCAGCAGTCCAGGGACGGGAAGCACAGATACGCAGTATTTT.

The V gene is TRBV5-1, the J gene TRBJ1-3; maybe TRBD1 (5 bases). V was trimmed by 0 bases and J by 4 bases, leaving 20 bases between them. CDR3 size: 18 residues. CDR1 is SGHRS, CDR2 YFSETQ, per germline. The CDR3 region is CASSLGSWSRELGNTIYF. CDR3 DNA sequence: TGCGCCAGCAGCTTGGGTTCCTGGTCCAGGGAATTAGGAAACACCATATATTTT.

This clone was seen just once. The J gene is TRBJ2-5, the V gene TRBV30; TRBD1 matches 8 bases. This CDR3 region has 14 residues. Germline V CDR1 and CDR2: GTSNPN, SVGIG (reference sequence). Losses at the gene ends were 4 bases for V and 5 bases for J; bases not matched to a gene: 9. DNA for the CDR3: TGTGCCTGGACTCGGGCAGGGGGCCTGGAGACCCAGTACTTC. Translating gives CAWTRAGGLETQYF. Based on the CDR3 plus reference TRBV30 and TRBJ2-5, the full variable domain is SQTIHQWPATLVQPVGSPLSLECTVEGTSNPNLYWYRQAAGRGLQLLFYSVGIGQISSEVPQNLSASRPQDRQFILSSKKLLLSDSGFYLCAWTRAGGLETQYFGPGTRLLVL.

J is TRBJ1-5 and V is TRBV7-2, with D hard to call. CDR3 length: 15 residues. Looked up from germline, CDR1 is SGHTA and CDR2 is FQGNSA. Trimming removed 1 base at V and 2 bases at J, with 9 bases between. The CDR3 nucleotides read TGTGCCAGCAGCTTAGGGGTCGGCCGCAATCAGCCCCAGCATTTT. Amino acid sequence: CASSLGVGRNQPQHF.

The V and J genes are TRBV11-1 and TRBJ2-2; D may be TRBD2 (6 bases). V dropped 5 bases and J dropped 6 bases, with 13 bases sitting between them. Germline V gene lookup returns CDR1 SGHAT and CDR2 FQDESV (reference sequence). The CDR3 loop spans 14 amino acids. The CDR3 DNA reads as TGTGCCAGCAGCAAGGGACTTTTCTCCGGGGAGCTGTTTTTT. Translation gives CASSKGLFSGELFF. The full variable domain, its missing parts supplied by reference TRBV11-1 and TRBJ2-2, is EAEVAQSPRYKITEKSQAVAFWCDPISGHATLYWYRQILGQGPELLVQFQDESVVDDSQLPKDRFSAERLKGVDSTLKIQPAELGDSAMYLCASSKGLFSGELFFGEGSRLTVL.

This clone was seen a single time. The chain uses TRBV2 and TRBJ1-4, with a possible D match to TRBD1 (5 bases). The germline gives CDR1 SNHLY, CDR2 FYNNEI. CDR3 length: 14 amino acids. Trimming took off 4 bases at V and 4 bases at J, with 10 bases between the two ends. CDR3 DNA sequence: TGTGCCAGCAGTGTCAAGGGGTATAATGAAAAACTGTTTTTT. Its translation: CASSVKGYNEKLFF.

The chain uses TRBV4-1 and TRBJ1-2; D is uncertain. Germline-derived CDR1 and CDR2 are MGHRA and YSYEKL. V dropped 4 bases and J dropped 4 bases, with 16 bases sitting between them. The CDR3 is made up of 15 amino acids. CDR3 loop: CASSPLEDGLYGYTF. The CDR3 DNA reads TGCGCCAGCAGCCCCCTGGAGGACGGCCTCTATGGCTACACCTTC.

This chain joins TRBV12-5 and TRBJ1-1; D is undetermined. V was shortened by 0 bases and J by 2 bases, with 10 bases between the two germline ends. In germline, CDR1 is LGHNT, CDR2 FRNRAP. The CDR3 loop spans 15 amino acids. The CDR3 sequence: CASGLVPQSNTEAFF. The CDR3 region has the DNA TGTGCTAGTGGTTTGGTACCTCAGAGTAACACTGAAGCTTTCTTT.

The chain is built from TRBV6-1 and TRBJ1-1; D gene unclear. CDR1 is MNHNS, CDR2 SASEGT, per germline. V was pared by 1 base and J by 0 bases, with 12 bases between. The CDR3 is made up of 16 amino acids. The CDR3 DNA is TGTGCCAGCAGTGAAGTTCCCCGGGCCTTGAACACTGAAGCTTTCTTT. Its protein is CASSEVPRALNTEAFF.

This chain links TRBV19 with TRBJ1-1, with 9 bases lining up with TRBD1. Germline V gives CDR1 LNHDA, CDR2 SQIVND (reference sequence). V was clipped by 4 bases and J by 6 bases; unmatched bases: 6. The CDR3 contains 14 residues. For the CDR3, the DNA is TGTGCCAGTAGTACCGGGACAGGGCTTTCTGAAGCTTTCTTT. Translated, it gives CASSTGTGLSEAFF.